These T cell receptor beta chains were read from a single sample in a study of T cell repertoires in ileal Crohn's disease. Generated by immunoSEQ multiplex PCR, the TCRdb table keeps only in-frame clones and is missing some. The sample has 30,000 to 35,000 clones; around 80% are singletons. Sequencing used ileal tissue. The receptor set was obtained from an adult with Crohn's disease. The CDR3 runs from the conserved cysteine through the conserved F or W. Each record gives: CDR3 length, V gene, CDR3 protein.

>15|TRBV9
CASTRGLAPSLELFF
>16|TRBV11-1
CASSPGTSGGSDTQYF
>16|TRBV7-9
CASSPLTGKVLSRYTF
>14|TRBV18
CASSPQQGLGTQYF
>14|TRBV4-2
CASSQDRVTGGYTF
>15|TRBV7-2
CASSAPGQMNTEAFF
>10|TRBV20-1
CSGRDNEQFF
>13|TRBV29-1
CSVGPQGGYEQYF
>17|TRBV27
CASIRTVSGTGTYEQYF
>17|TRBV19
CASSMWSGTVVGAEAFF
>17|TRBV18
CASSPNLAGGTLYEQYF
>16|TRBV7-9
CASSLQISGRGNEQFF
>12|TRBV29-1
CSAAGTMYEQYF
>16|TRBV27
CASSRTTGTGHHEQYF
>13|TRBV18
CASSPGGSYEQYF
>16|TRBV21-1
CASSKKGGQGPYGYTF
>15|TRBV2
CASRLRGLFQETQYF
>14|TRBV6-4
CASSRLAGADTQYF
>15|TRBV18
CASSPGRQGNTEAFF
>13|TRBV18
CASSRDSNTEAFF
>12|TRBV5-6
CASSLLVSEQYF
>13|TRBV18
CASSLTGSYEQYF
>15|TRBV4-3
CASSQEDRGHYEQYF
>15|TRBV19
CASIFSGGGNQPQHF
>16|TRBV4-2
CASSQDSIGGHQPQHF
>13|TRBV29-1
CSVEVFRQGEAFF
>16|TRBV15
CATSSPPTSPTDTQYF
>14|TRBV21-1
CASKGDRVEDEQFF
>13|TRBV28
CASSLFSGGEQFF
>14|TRBV7-2
CASSLDRFNYGYTF
>17|TRBV4-1
CASSQGVALAGVYEQYF
>16|TRBV2
CATFYRVPRWDTEAFF
>12|TRBV6-5
CASGEGNSPLHF
>14|TRBV6-5
CATGTGDSNQPQHF
>11|TRBV6-1
CASSNAREQYF
>13|TRBV6-6
CASSWTGLSGYTF
>15|TRBV2
CASSRTGGFGNTIYF
>13|TRBV7-7
CASSLGPLNEQFF
>15|TRBV10-3
CAIGGLTGGSETQYF
>11|TRBV7-6
CASSAGGAQYF